This TCR beta chain was identified during a study of molecular identifiers for immune sequencing clone quantification. Broader study findings: In a background of 900,000 to 1,000,000 naive cells, spiked Jurkat TCR RNA from one cell was reportedly detectable. Clones of above 20 RNA copies carried over 99% of effector molecules; in naive cells they carried under 1%.

Libraries from naive CD8 cells were generated from about 20,000 to 1,000,000 sorted cells (with 10%, 30% or 50% RNA). Naive CD8 T cells, phenotype CD8+CD4-CCR7+CD45RA+, were sorted. TCRdb processed the PCR reads anew with MiXCR; each CDR3 protein has one entry. This repertoire shows 300,000 to 400,000 distinct CDR3 sequences, 24% found once; its top ten account for about 0.7%. This clonotype was found once. The target antigen is unknown. At one end the junction does not follow the germline gene, possibly because of a read error. The length of the CDR3 is 15 residues. Germline lookup yields CDR1 LGHNA and CDR2 YSLEER.

The clonotype comes from a human donor in good health. Some libraries in this study had Jurkat cell RNA spiked in. The sequenced sample consisted of naive CD8+ T cells from blood, with Jurkat cell RNA spiked in. The subset is: FACS-sorted CD8+CD4-CCR7+CD45RA+ naive T cells. The J gene is TRBJ1-2, the V gene TRBV4-3, with D maybe TRBD1 (6 bases). The CDR3 loop reads CASNQDWQGNYGYTF. The CDR3 DNA reads TGCGCCAGCAACCAAGATTGGCAGGGGAACTATGGCTACACCTTC.